This entry describes one TCR beta chain. These data originate in a study of blood T cell repertoires in COVID-19. Study overall: Samples of COVID-19 (acute and convalescent) were obtained from the United States, Italy and Spain.

The method was immunoSEQ multiplex PCR; TCRdb's version includes in-frame clones alone and lacks a portion of them. The sample lists 95,000 to 150,000 clones, 82% occurring once. The germline V gene has CDR1 LGHDT and CDR2 YNNKEL (reference sequence). J lost 4 bases, V lost 1 base, and 11 bases had no gene match. The CDR3 loop spans 18 amino acids. The sample comprised peripheral blood. The TCR originated in a woman aged 65 to 85 with acute or convalescent COVID-19. The chain combines TRBV3-1 (or the pseudogene TRBV3-2) with TRBJ2-7; 12 bases align to TRBD1. This CDR3 is CASSQVPGTGGAMYEQYF. The CDR3 DNA sequence: TGTGCCAGCAGCCAAGTCCCTGGGACAGGGGGCGCTATGTACGAGCAGTACTTC.